This T cell receptor (beta chain) was found in a study of cytomegalovirus exposure and HLA in healthy donors. As concerns this clone: Its antigen is unidentified.

Study-level points and caveats: Subsequent analysis showed first-cohort TCR clusters tending to co-occur in more than 95 validation repertoires. The study flagged some 180 TCR beta chains as cytomegalovirus-associated. Confirmation in vitro established that a few CMV-associated chains were specific for CMV antigens.

V lost 2 bases to trimming and J lost 5 bases, with 16 bases between them. This CDR3 region has 16 residues. From germline, CDR1 is SGHTA and CDR2 FQGNSA. Generated by immunoSEQ multiplex PCR, the TCRdb table keeps only in-frame clones and is missing some. The sample lists about 130,000 clones, 85% to 90% occurring once. The material sequenced was PBMCs. This sequence joins TRBV7-2 and TRBJ2-1; D possibly corresponds to TRBD2 (5 bases). The clonotype originates from a woman aged 25 to 45 in good health and CMV-seropositive. In DNA form, the CDR3 reads TGTGCCAGCAGCTTACACCGGCGGCAGGAGGACAATGAGCAGTTCTTC. Translation gives CASSLHRRQEDNEQFF.